This TCR beta chain was sequenced in a study of T cells after yellow fever vaccination. General study results and limits: Abundant clonotypes from the bulk population could have been carried over as contaminants into FACS-sorted repertoires.

With respect to this clonotype: Its cognate antigen is unknown.

A single record per CDR3 protein comes from TCRdb applying MiXCR to the 5' RACE reads. The data hold some 240,000 distinct CDR3 sequences, with about 5.2% observed a single time. This clonotype was obtained from a man aged 18 to 30 who received the YFV17D yellow fever vaccine. The sample in question was CD4+ T cells sorted from PBMCs, obtained on the day of the yellow fever booster vaccination.

CDR3 loop: CAISEVVTEAFF. CDR3 DNA: TGTGCCATCAGTGAAGTAGTCACTGAAGCTTTCTTT. This chain links TRBV10-3 with TRBJ1-1, with unresolved D. This CDR3 contains 12 residues. V was pared by 3 bases and J by 4 bases, with 6 bases between. CDR1 is ENHRY, CDR2 SYGVKD, per germline.